Each of the 25 T cell receptor beta chains below was sequenced from the same sample in a study of T cell responses to AZD1222 COVID-19 vaccine. Using immunoSEQ multiplex PCR, the repertoire was profiled, and TCRdb retains in-frame clones only, with some absent. This sample has more than 150,000 clones, with around 90% found just once. Sequenced here: peripheral blood, sampled on day 0 of AZD1222 vaccination. The receptors shown here come from an adult in good health.

The chain recombines TRBV9 with TRBJ1-5; 9 bases align to TRBD1. Losses at the gene ends were 3 bases for V and 5 bases for J; bases not matched to a gene: 3. Germline values: CDR1 SGDLS, CDR2 YYNGEE. The CDR3 sequence is 14 residues long. Here the CDR3 reads CASSAGQGHQPQHF. The DNA for the CDR3 is TGTGCCAGCAGCGCGGGACAGGGCCATCAGCCCCAGCATTTT.

The V gene is TRBV6-6, the J gene TRBJ2-5, with 7 bases aligning to TRBD1. CDR3 length equals 15 residues. CDR1 MNHNY and CDR2 SVGAGI come from the germline V gene (reference sequence). The V segment lost 0 bases and the J segment 5 bases; nucleotides outside the gene matches: 6. The chain's CDR3 is CASSYSRQGSETQYF. CDR3 bases: TGTGCCAGCAGTTACTCGAGACAGGGTTCGGAGACCCAGTACTTC.

The chain has TRBV19 and TRBJ2-7; the D gene is possibly TRBD2 (5 bases). The CDR3 is 14 amino acids. With 6 bases removed from V and 0 bases from J, the gap between germline ends came to 12 bases. Germline CDR1 reads LNHDA; CDR2 reads SQIVND (reference sequence). The DNA of the CDR3 is TGTGCCAGTAGCGATCCGGGATACTCCTACGAGCAGTACTTC. Translating it yields CASSDPGYSYEQYF.

The genes are TRBV5-8 and TRBJ2-7; the D is unclear. The CDR3 totals 11 residues. V lost 4 bases to trimming and J lost 1 base, with 3 bases between them. CDR1 and CDR2 (germline): SGHTS, YDEGEE. Written as DNA, the CDR3 is TGTGCCAGCAGCCCTTCCTACGAGCAGTACTTC. Its protein product is CASSPSYEQYF.

The rearrangement joins TRBV18 to TRBJ2-1; TRBD2 is a possible D gene (7 bases). This CDR3 is 15 amino acids long. CDR1 KGHSH and CDR2 LQKENI come from the germline V gene. Trimming removed 6 bases from V and 7 bases from J, with 19 bases in between. The CDR3 DNA reads TGTGCCAGCTCCCCAGGGGACGGGAGGACTAATGAGCAGTTCTTC. Translation gives CASSPGDGRTNEQFF.

Comment on this clone: Other nucleotide sequences in the sample specify the same CDR3. This chain connects TRBV23-1 to TRBJ1-2, with D tentatively TRBD1 (5 bases). TRBV23-1 is an ORF, and what it does is uncertain. This CDR3 comprises 16 residues. V was clipped by 0 bases and J by 5 bases, with 16 bases between them. The CDR3 bases are TGCGCCAGCAGTCAATCCCGACAGTCGTCGAGTTATGGCTACACCTTC. This sequence encodes CASSQSRQSSSYGYTF.

The gene calls are TRBV27 and TRBJ2-3, with 9 bases identical to TRBD2. The CDR3 spans 15 residues. The ends lost 3 bases at V and 2 bases at J; junction bases unmatched: 3. The germline CDR1 and CDR2 sequences are MNHEY and SMNVEV (reference sequence). CDR3 sequence: CASSFKRGDTDTQYF. In nucleotides, the CDR3 is TGTGCCAGCAGTTTTAAGCGGGGGGACACAGATACGCAGTATTTT.

The rearrangement links TRBV5-1 to TRBJ2-1, with 9 bases matching TRBD2. The germline V gene has CDR1 SGHRS and CDR2 YFSETQ. The CDR3 runs 17 residues. The trim removed 2 bases at V and 0 bases at J, leaving 6 bases unmatched. CDR3 coding DNA: TGCGCCAGCAGCTTAACTAGCGGGTTAAGCTCCTACAATGAGCAGTTCTTC. This sequence encodes CASSLTSGLSSYNEQFF.

In its sample, this clone was seen a few times. The rearrangement joins TRBV5-1 to TRBJ2-7; 9 nucleotides line up with TRBD2. This CDR3 spans 16 amino acids. With 4 bases clipped from V and 0 bases from J, the junction kept 8 bases outside the gene matches. CDR1 and CDR2 from the germline V gene are SGHRS and YFSETQ. The CDR3 DNA is TGCGCCAGCAGCCATTCCCTAGCGGGGAGCTCCTACGAGCAGTACTTC. Its protein is CASSHSLAGSSYEQYF.

This clone appeared once. The V and J genes are TRBV9 and TRBJ1-3; D call uncertain. Germline V CDR1 and CDR2: SGDLS, YYNGEE. V was trimmed by 3 bases and J by 4 bases, leaving 17 bases between them. The CDR3 loop spans 16 amino acids. CDR3 amino acids: CASSANPSRAGNTIYF. The DNA for the CDR3 is TGTGCCAGCAGCGCCAACCCGTCGAGAGCGGGAAACACCATATATTTT.

The V gene is TRBV12-5, the J gene TRBJ2-3; no definite D call. The CDR3 has 14 amino acids. Germline CDR1 LGHNT, CDR2 FRNRAP. V lost 1 base to trimming and J lost 1 base, with 6 bases between them. The CDR3 here is CASGLGQGTDTQYF. The CDR3 DNA sequence: TGTGCTAGTGGTTTGGGTCAGGGCACAGATACGCAGTATTTT.

The chain recombines TRBV6-2 or TRBV6-3 with TRBJ1-5; D is unresolved. Trimming took off 6 bases at V and 3 bases at J, with 9 bases between the two ends. The germline CDR1 and CDR2 sequences are MNHEY and SVGEGT. The CDR3 is made up of 13 amino acids. CDR3 in DNA: TGTGCCAGCAGCCCGGGTTACAATCAGCCCCAGCATTTT. This sequence encodes CASSPGYNQPQHF.

The J gene is TRBJ1-1, the V gene TRBV4-1, with 10 nucleotides matching TRBD1. V lost 3 bases to trimming and J lost 4 bases; unmatched junction nucleotides: 8. Per germline, CDR1 MGHRA and CDR2 YSYEKL. The CDR3 loop spans 16 amino acids. CDR3 loop: CASSHPEGQGLTEAFF. In DNA, the CDR3 is TGCGCCAGCAGCCACCCAGAGGGACAGGGGCTCACTGAAGCTTTCTTT.

The V call is TRBV11-2, the J call TRBJ1-2; TRBD1 matches 10 bases. There are 13 residues in the CDR3. Trimming took 4 bases from V and 5 from J; bases not matched to a gene: 1. The germline CDR1 and CDR2 sequences are SGHAT and FQNNGV. The CDR3 loop reads CASSSDRGYGYTF. CDR3 in DNA: TGTGCCAGCAGCTCGGACAGGGGGTATGGCTACACCTTC.

The chain carries TRBV3-1 (or the pseudogene TRBV3-2) and TRBJ1-4, with D perhaps matching TRBD1 (6 bases). Germline V gene lookup returns CDR1 LGHDT and CDR2 YNNKEL (reference sequence). The CDR3 loop spans 17 amino acids. Deletions cut 4 bases from V and 0 bases from J, with 15 bases between. The CDR3 here is CASSRDTYGATNEKLFF. CDR3 in DNA: TGTGCCAGCAGCCGGGACACCTATGGGGCAACTAATGAAAAACTGTTTTTT.

Here the CDR3 reads CASSLRRLEAFF. CDR3 coding DNA: TGTGCCAGCAGCTTACGGAGACTAGAAGCTTTCTTT. This sequence joins TRBV7-2 and TRBJ1-1; D not certain. In germline, CDR1 is SGHTA, CDR2 FQGNSA. CDR3 length equals 12 residues. Trimming shortened V by 2 bases and J by 8 bases, and 9 bases separated the two germline ends. Combining the CDR3 with reference TRBV7-2 and TRBJ1-1 gives the whole variable domain GAGVSQSPSNKVTEKGKDVELRCDPISGHTALYWYRQSLGQGLEFLIYFQGNSAPDKSGLPSDRFSAERTGGSVSTLTIQRTQQEDSAVYLCASSLRRLEAFFGQGTRLTVV.

This chain uses TRBV27 with TRBJ1-6; TRBD1 matches 9 bases. Germline lookup yields CDR1 MNHEY and CDR2 SMNVEV (reference sequence). The CDR3 is 17 residues long. V trimming: 6 bases; J trimming: 0 bases; junction bases outside the gene matches: 6. The CDR3 nucleotides are TGTGCCAGCAGGGTGACAGGGGGGAGCTCCTATAATTCACCCCTCCACTTT. Amino acids: CASRVTGGSSYNSPLHF.

J is TRBJ2-1 and V is TRBV29-1; TRBD1 agrees at 7 bases. The trim removed 5 bases at V and 3 bases at J, leaving 7 bases unmatched. The CDR3 is 14 amino acids. The germline V gene has CDR1 SQVTM and CDR2 ANQGSEA. The CDR3 bases are TGCAGCGTTCAACAGGGGTTGAGCTACAATGAGCAGTTCTTC. Its protein product is CSVQQGLSYNEQFF.

This chain connects TRBV7-9 to TRBJ1-3; D is uncertain. Germline V gene data show CDR1 as SEHNR and CDR2 as FQNEAQ (reference sequence). Trimming took 1 base from V and 5 from J, leaving 3 bases between them. This CDR3 contains 12 residues. CDR3 DNA sequence: TGTGCCAGCAGCTTAGACAGAAACACCATATATTTT. It is translated as CASSLDRNTIYF.

Comments on this clone: The same CDR3 can be traced to other DNA sequences in this sample. The genes are TRBV19 and TRBJ2-7, with D perhaps matching TRBD1 (6 bases). This CDR3 is built from 13 residues. V was cut by 1 base and J by 3 bases, with 7 bases left in between. Germline V gene data show CDR1 as LNHDA and CDR2 as SQIVND (reference sequence). The CDR3 reads CASSIGRGYEQYF. In nucleotides, the CDR3 is TGTGCCAGTAGTATAGGCAGGGGCTACGAGCAGTACTTC. The variable domain in full, completed from reference TRBV19 and TRBJ2-7, reads DGGITQSPKYLFRKEGQNVTLSCEQNLNHDAMYWYRQDPGQGLRLIYYSQIVNDFQKGDIAEGYSVSREKKESFPLTVTSAQKNPTAFYLCASSIGRGYEQYFGPGTRLTVT.

This clone was recorded only once. The chain combines TRBV3-1 (or the pseudogene TRBV3-2) with TRBJ1-2; the D gene is possibly TRBD1 (5 bases). The CDR3 length is 17 residues. Germline lookup yields CDR1 LGHDT and CDR2 YNNKEL (reference sequence). V was trimmed by 0 bases and J by 3 bases, leaving 17 bases between them. The CDR3 reads CASSQDPVQETDYGYTF. CDR3 DNA: TGTGCCAGCAGCCAAGATCCCGTACAGGAAACCGACTATGGCTACACCTTC.

J is TRBJ2-3 and V is TRBV27; 8 bases agree with TRBD2. Germline V CDR1 and CDR2: MNHEY, SMNVEV (reference sequence). CDR3 size: 15 residues. Losses at the gene ends were 8 bases for V and 2 bases for J; bases not matched to a gene: 9. This CDR3 is CASGRPGLVTDTQYF. The CDR3 DNA is TGTGCCAGCGGCCGACCGGGACTAGTCACAGATACGCAGTATTTT.

The chain combines TRBV5-5 with TRBJ2-1; D may be TRBD1 (8 bases). Germline CDR1 and CDR2: SGHKS and YYEKEE (reference sequence). CDR3 length: 15 amino acids. With 1 base removed from V and 9 bases from J, the gap between germline ends came to 17 bases. Written as DNA, the CDR3 is TGTGCCAGCAGCTTGTGGATAACAGGGGGGGCTGAGCAGTTCTTC. This sequence encodes CASSLWITGGAEQFF.

The V and J genes are TRBV4-2 and TRBJ1-2, with D maybe TRBD1 (5 bases). CDR1 and CDR2 from the germline V gene are LGHNA and YNFKEQ. The CDR3 runs 14 residues. V lost 5 bases to trimming and J lost 3 bases, with 13 bases between them. The CDR3 nucleotides read TGTGCCAGCAGCTCTAGCGGGACTTACTATGGCTACACCTTC. Translation gives CASSSSGTYYGYTF.

The rearrangement links TRBV19 to TRBJ2-1; possibly TRBD1 or TRBD2 for D (5 bases each). Germline V gene data show CDR1 as LNHDA and CDR2 as SQIVND (reference sequence). The CDR3 length is 15 residues. V lost 5 bases to trimming and J lost 0 bases, with 11 bases between them. This CDR3 reads CASSLRDLSYNEQFF. The CDR3, as DNA: TGTGCCAGTAGTCTCCGGGACCTCTCCTACAATGAGCAGTTCTTC.